This T cell receptor (beta chain) emerged from a study of blood T cells in healthy people across ages. Each sample yielded at least 6 million isolated PBMCs. The use of a sample-barcoded 5' primer and a J-beta primer mix characterized a second PCR of roughly 7 to 12 cycles. TCRdb independently ran MiXCR on the 5' RACE reads; one entry per CDR3 protein. The table has about 1.8 million distinct CDR3 sequences, roughly 52% seen once. Germline V gene sequence: CDR1 SGHRS, CDR2 YFSETQ. The length of the CDR3 is 15 residues. The V end lost 6 bases, the J end lost 6 bases, and 18 bases lay between the germline ends. Study findings and constraints: CMV infection status of these donors was not known. Age showed a roughly linear inverse relationship with TCR beta diversity per million T cells.

Details on this clonotype: Its target is not known.

The chain uses TRBV5-1 and TRBJ2-2; D is tentatively TRBD1 or TRBD2 (5 bases each). This clonotype originated in a woman aged 40 to 49 in good health. The sample taken for sequencing was blood. In DNA, the CDR3 is TGCGCCAGCAAGAGGGAGCCTCAGGGAGCCGGGGAGCTGTTTTTT. Amino acids: CASKREPQGAGELFF.